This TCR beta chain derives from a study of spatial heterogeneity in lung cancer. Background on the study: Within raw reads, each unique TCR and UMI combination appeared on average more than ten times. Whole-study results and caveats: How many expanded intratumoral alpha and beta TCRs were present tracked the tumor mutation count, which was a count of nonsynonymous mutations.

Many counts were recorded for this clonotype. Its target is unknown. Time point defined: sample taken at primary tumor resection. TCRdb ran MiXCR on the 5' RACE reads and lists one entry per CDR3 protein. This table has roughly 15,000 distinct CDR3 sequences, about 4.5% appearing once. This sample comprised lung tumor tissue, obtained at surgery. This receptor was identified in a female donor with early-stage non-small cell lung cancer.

DNA of the CDR3: TGCAGCGCCCGGGTTCCCCTAAACACCGGGGAGCTGTTTTTT. Translated: CSARVPLNTGELFF. The genes are TRBV29-1 and TRBJ2-2; no firm D call. The germline V gene has CDR1 SQVTM and CDR2 ANQGSEA. V lost 7 bases and J 2 bases, leaving 14 bases between the germline ends. The CDR3 sequence is 14 residues long.